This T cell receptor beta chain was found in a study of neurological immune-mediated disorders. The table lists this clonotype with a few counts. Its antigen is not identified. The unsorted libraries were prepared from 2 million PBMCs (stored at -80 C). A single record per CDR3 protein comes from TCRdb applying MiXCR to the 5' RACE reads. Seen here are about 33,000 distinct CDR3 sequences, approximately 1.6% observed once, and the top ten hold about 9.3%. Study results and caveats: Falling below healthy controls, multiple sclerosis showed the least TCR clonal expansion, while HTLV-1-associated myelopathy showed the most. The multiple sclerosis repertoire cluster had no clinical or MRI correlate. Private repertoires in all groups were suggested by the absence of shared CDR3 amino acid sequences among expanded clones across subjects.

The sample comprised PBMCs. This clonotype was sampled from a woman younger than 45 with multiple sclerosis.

CDR3: CASSFAQLRSGELFF. The CDR3 DNA is TGTGCCAGCAGCTTTGCACAGCTTAGATCCGGGGAGCTGTTTTTT. V is TRBV7-9 and J is TRBJ2-2; D not resolved. The CDR3 length is 15 residues. Trimming left V 3 bases short and J 6 bases short, with 14 bases between. The germline CDR1 and CDR2 sequences are SEHNR and FQNEAQ (reference sequence). The full variable domain, rest sourced from reference TRBV7-9 and TRBJ2-2, is DTGVSQNPRHKITKRGQNVTFRCDPISEHNRLYWYRQTLGQGPEFLTYFQNEAQLEKSRLLSDRFSAERPKGSFSTLEIQRTEQGDSAMYLCASSFAQLRSGELFFGEGSRLTVL.